The 20 T cell receptor beta chains below all came from one sample that was sequenced in a study of Graves' ophthalmopathy and Graves' hyperthyroidism. Amplification targeted the TCR beta CDR3 regions, with RNA transcripts as the source material. An initial RT-PCR round employing HTBI primers preceded a second-round multiplex PCR. MiXCR was run by TCRdb on the multiplex PCR reads, yielding one entry per CDR3 protein. The sample consists of over a million distinct CDR3 sequences, about 38% of them appearing once. The sequencing sample was made of peripheral blood or thyroid tissue (not recorded which). These receptors all stem from an adult man with Graves' hyperthyroidism.

The rearrangement uses TRBV7-2 and TRBJ2-2; D is possibly TRBD2 (5 bases). V shed 8 bases and J shed 5 bases, with 15 bases lying between them. The germline CDR1 and CDR2 sequences are SGHTA and FQGNSA. The CDR3 length is 14 residues. CDR3 DNA: TGTGCCAGCGGCGGGCCGAGGGAGACCGGGGAGCTGTTTTTT. Amino acid sequence: CASGGPRETGELFF.

The V gene is TRBV15, the J gene TRBJ1-6; D is possibly TRBD1 (6 bases). The CDR3 loop spans 11 amino acids. V dropped 3 bases and J dropped 14 bases, with 8 bases sitting between them. From germline, CDR1 is LNHNV and CDR2 YYDKDF (reference sequence). The CDR3: CATSRGDTLHF. The CDR3 DNA sequence: TGTGCCACCAGCAGGGGGGACACCCTCCACTTT. Full variable domain (outside the CDR3, taken from reference TRBV15 and TRBJ1-6): DAMVIQNPRYQVTQFGKPVTLSCSQTLNHNVMYWYQQKSSQAPKLLFHYYDKDFNNEADTPDNFQSRRPNTSFCFLDIRSPGLGDTAMYLCATSRGDTLHFGNGTRLTVT.

This clonotype was seen more than once but under ten times. The chain combines TRBV24-1 with TRBJ1-5, with 9 bases aligning to TRBD1. Germline V lookup: CDR1 KGHDR, CDR2 SFDVKD. The V segment lost 4 bases and the J segment 2 bases; nucleotides outside the gene matches: 2. This CDR3 is 15 amino acids long. The CDR3 region has the DNA TGTGCCACCAGTGAGGGGACAGGGCGCAATCAGCCCCAGCATTTT. Translation gives CATSEGTGRNQPQHF.

Worth noting for this clonotype: The final CDR3 position lacks the conserved phenylalanine or tryptophan, pointing to a likely read error. It is unclear where the CDR3 begins or ends on the DNA, so no DNA is shown, and the CDR3 is as TCRdb lists it. The chain uses TRBV24-1 and TRBJ2-7. Per the germline V gene, CDR1 is KGHDR and CDR2 is SFDVKD. Counting both end residues, the CDR3 totals 8 amino acids. The CDR3: CATSDITT.

This clonotype was seen at least ten times. The chain combines TRBV20-1 with TRBJ2-2; no reliable D call. CDR3 size: 12 residues. CDR1 DFQATT and CDR2 SNEGSKA come from the germline V gene (reference sequence). The V and J ends lost 2 bases and 6 bases respectively, with 7 bases between them. For the CDR3, the DNA is TGCAGTGCTAGATCCCCTGCCGGGGAGCTGTTTTTT. Its translation is CSARSPAGELFF.

This clonotype was seen at least ten times. The CDR3 DNA follows: TGTGCCATCAGTGAACCGGGACGGAGAAGGACTACCGCCTACGAGCAGTACTTC. It yields the protein CAISEPGRRRTTAYEQYF. The genes are TRBV10-3 and TRBJ2-7; the D gene is possibly TRBD2 (6 bases). Trimming took 3 bases from V and 2 from J, leaving 23 bases between them. CDR3 length: 18 amino acids. Germline V gene sequence: CDR1 ENHRY, CDR2 SYGVKD.

This chain connects TRBV11-2 to TRBJ2-3; D gene unclear. V gave up 2 bases and J gave up 6 bases, with 9 bases separating them. Germline V gene data show CDR1 as SGHAT and CDR2 as FQNNGV. The CDR3 runs 13 residues. The CDR3 DNA sequence: TGTGCCAGCAGCTTACTGGCAGGCGATACGCAGTATTTT. Translating it yields CASSLLAGDTQYF.

The chain combines TRBV11-2 with TRBJ2-7; D uncertain. The CDR3 covers 12 residues. Trimming shortened V by 7 bases and J by 3 bases, and 10 bases separated the two germline ends. Germline V CDR1 and CDR2: SGHAT, FQNNGV. CDR3 sequence reads: CASIPSSYEQYF. DNA of the CDR3: TGTGCCAGCATCCCCTCCAGCTACGAGCAGTACTTC.

In its sample, this clonotype was seen a few times. The V gene is TRBV7-9, the J gene TRBJ2-6, with a weak D call TRBD1 (6 bases). The CDR3 is 16 residues long. Germline-derived CDR1 and CDR2 are SEHNR and FQNEAQ (reference sequence). Trimming removed 5 bases from V and 0 bases from J, with 11 bases in between. DNA for the CDR3: TGTGCCAGCAGCCCAGGGGTCCTCTCTGGGGCCAACGTCCTGACTTTC. This translates into CASSPGVLSGANVLTF.

This clonotype was observed at least ten times. This CDR3 is CATSSRDRAYEQYF. CDR3 bases: TGTGCCACCAGCAGCCGGGACAGAGCCTACGAGCAGTACTTC. The J gene is TRBJ2-7, the V gene TRBV15; TRBD1 matches at 7 bases. CDR3 length: 14 residues. The ends lost 3 bases at V and 2 bases at J; junction bases unmatched: 4. In germline, CDR1 is LNHNV, CDR2 YYDKDF (reference sequence).

V gene TRBV24-1 combines with J gene TRBJ1-2; 7 bases are shared with TRBD1. Germline V gene sequence: CDR1 KGHDR, CDR2 SFDVKD. The CDR3 runs to 16 residues. Unmatched junction bases numbered 10, after V lost 5 bases and J lost 2 bases. CDR3 sequence: CATSASPRQGNYGYTF. The CDR3, as DNA: TGTGCCACCAGTGCTAGTCCCCGACAGGGCAACTATGGCTACACCTTC.

V and J are TRBV25-1 and TRBJ2-7; a weak D match, TRBD2 (6 bases). Trimming took off 5 bases at V and 6 bases at J, with 23 bases between the two ends. The CDR3 loop spans 16 amino acids. CDR1 and CDR2 from the germline V gene are MGHDK and SYGVNS. The CDR3 DNA reads TGTGCCAGCAGTTTGGCTTCGCGGGACTTCTCCCTCGAGCAGTACTTC. It is translated as CASSLASRDFSLEQYF.

A remark on this clonotype: This clone may be a read error of a much larger clone one base away. J is TRBJ2-5 and V is TRBV19, with D perhaps being TRBD1 or TRBD2 (5 bases each). Germline V gene data show CDR1 as LNHDA and CDR2 as SQIVND (reference sequence). The CDR3 is 13 amino acids. V lost 6 bases and J 5 bases, leaving 13 bases between the germline ends. The CDR3 loop reads CASRSGRSETQYF. The DNA of the CDR3 is TGTGCCAGTAGGTCGGGACGTTCGGAGACCCAGTACTTC.

V and J are TRBV9 and TRBJ2-5; 10 bases align to TRBD2. This CDR3 region has 16 residues. Germline-derived CDR1 and CDR2 are SGDLS and YYNGEE. V lost 0 bases and J lost 4; bases outside the gene matches: 6. DNA of the CDR3: TGTGCCAGCAGCGTAGCGGCAGCGGGAGGGGGAGAGACCCAGTACTTC. It yields the protein CASSVAAAGGGETQYF.

The sample holds many counts of this clonotype. J is TRBJ1-1 and V is TRBV20-1; D gene unclear. The CDR3 sequence is 15 residues long. Germline V gene sequence: CDR1 DFQATT, CDR2 SNEGSKA (reference sequence). Trimming stripped 0 bases from V and 4 bases from J, with 15 bases between. The CDR3: CSARDPNWPVTEAFF. The CDR3 region has the DNA TGCAGTGCTAGAGATCCTAATTGGCCGGTCACTGAAGCTTTCTTT.

With regard to this clonotype: One base away lies a much larger clone, so this may be a sequencing read error. The rearrangement links TRBV5-1 to TRBJ1-1; D not resolved. Germline V CDR1 and CDR2: SGHRS, YFSETQ. CDR3 length equals 13 residues. The chain's CDR3 is CASTLVSPGRAFF. DNA of the CDR3: TGCGCCAGCACCTTGGTCTCTCCGGGTCGGGCTTTCTTT.

A word on this clonotype: This likely comes from a read error, as the CDR3 has no conserved phenylalanine or tryptophan at its end. This chain uses TRBV10-3 with TRBJ2-5, with 7 nucleotides matching TRBD1. The CDR3 is made up of 14 amino acids. The germline V gene has CDR1 ENHRY and CDR2 SYGVKD. In DNA form, the CDR3 reads TGTGCCATCAGTGCCGGACAGGTACAAGGGACCCAGTACTTA. This gives the protein CAISAGQVQGTQYL.

This clonotype was seen at least ten times. The chain joins TRBV25-1 to TRBJ1-1, with D unresolved. The germline gives CDR1 MGHDK, CDR2 SYGVNS. V was shortened by 4 bases and J by 0 bases, with 3 bases between the two germline ends. The CDR3 has 12 residues. Here the CDR3 reads CASSALNTEAFF. The DNA of the CDR3 is TGTGCCAGCAGTGCCCTGAACACTGAAGCTTTCTTT.

In regard to this clonotype: This may be a read error, as it is one base from a much larger clone. The chain combines TRBV10-3 with TRBJ1-2, with unresolved D. V lost 5 bases, J lost 8 bases, and 6 bases lay in between. CDR3 length equals 10 residues. Germline CDR1 ENHRY, CDR2 SYGVKD. CDR3 in amino acids: CAISYGGYTF. CDR3 bases: TGTGCCATCAGTTACGGGGGCTACACCTTC.

This chain connects TRBV4-3 to TRBJ1-2; 8 nucleotides align to TRBD1. V gave up 2 bases and J gave up 6 bases; unmatched junction bases: 14. This CDR3 has 17 amino acids. Germline lookup yields CDR1 LGHNA and CDR2 YSLEER. The CDR3 DNA follows: TGCGCCAGCAGCCAATCCTTGAGGGCAGGGGGCGACAATGGCTACACCTTC. Its protein is CASSQSLRAGGDNGYTF.